This T cell receptor beta chain was found in a study of control samples from healthy donors and cancer patients. The CDR3 contains 17 residues. The germline gives CDR1 SGHTA, CDR2 FQGNSA. V was shortened by 1 base and J by 3 bases, with 15 bases between the two germline ends. The repertoire was sequenced with immunoSEQ multiplex PCR; TCRdb's copy has only in-frame clones and lacks some. The sample comprises roughly 79,000 clones, about 80% of which are singletons, and over 13% rests with the top ten. The chain recombines TRBV7-2 with TRBJ2-2, with D tentatively TRBD1 (5 bases). The material sequenced was blood. This sequence was found in a man in his fifties in good health. The DNA of the CDR3 is TGTGCCAGCAGCTTAGTGTTTGAGGCAGGGTACACCGGGGAGCTGTTTTTT. It is translated as CASSLVFEAGYTGELFF.